A selection of T cell receptor beta chains follows, all from one sample in a study of T cell repertoires in aging, cancer and after chemotherapy. Each CDR3 protein is one row after TCRdb ran MiXCR on the multiplex PCR reads. This sample has approximately 6,300 distinct CDR3 sequences, with more than 30% found just once. The sequenced sample was blood. The source is a human donor with a blood cancer. CDR3s leave out the opening cysteine and the closing phenylalanine or tryptophan.

j_call: TRBJ2-7
v_call: TRBV18
cdr3_aa: ASSPPSASTYEQY

j_call: TRBJ2-7
v_call: TRBV27
cdr3_aa: ASSFSGQGFYEQY

j_call: TRBJ2-7
v_call: TRBV7-6
cdr3_aa: ASSPEQDYEQY

j_call: TRBJ2-5
v_call: TRBV7-6
cdr3_aa: ASSPRTGETQY

j_call: TRBJ2-5
v_call: TRBV6-5
cdr3_aa: AISALLSGRWKETQY

j_call: TRBJ2-1
v_call: TRBV6-6
cdr3_aa: ASRLWTSGHNEQF

j_call: TRBJ1-2
v_call: TRBV18
cdr3_aa: ASSRQGRPNYGYT

j_call: TRBJ2-4
v_call: TRBV20-1
cdr3_aa: SQMGEAKNIQY

j_call: TRBJ2-7
v_call: TRBV27
cdr3_aa: ASSLKAKATYEQY

j_call: TRBJ2-1
v_call: TRBV6-1
cdr3_aa: ASGLAGAANEQF

j_call: TRBJ2-6
v_call: TRBV18
cdr3_aa: ASSPPGSSGANVLT

j_call: TRBJ2-7
v_call: TRBV20-1
cdr3_aa: SARSYLHRGGFYEQY

j_call: TRBJ1-6
v_call: TRBV11-3
cdr3_aa: ASSLGDGGYPLH

j_call: TRBJ1-4
v_call: TRBV29-1
cdr3_aa: SVEGQGATNEKLF

j_call: TRBJ2-7
v_call: TRBV27
cdr3_aa: ASRRTAAHEQY

j_call: TRBJ2-1
v_call: TRBV12-3/TRBV12-4
cdr3_aa: ASSLRTPDEQF

j_call: TRBJ2-5
v_call: TRBV27
cdr3_aa: ASPPGRGETQY

j_call: TRBJ2-7
v_call: TRBV19
cdr3_aa: ASTSTGTTLGRQY

j_call: TRBJ1-1
v_call: TRBV5-4
cdr3_aa: ASSPGTGFRVSTEAF

j_call: TRBJ2-7
v_call: TRBV19
cdr3_aa: ASSRGTATYEQY

j_call: TRBJ1-6
v_call: TRBV6-6
cdr3_aa: ATKGLLNSPLH

j_call: TRBJ2-7
v_call: TRBV10-3
cdr3_aa: AISQGAGANEQY

j_call: TRBJ2-7
v_call: TRBV20-1
cdr3_aa: SAGKYGTSLREQY

j_call: TRBJ2-3
v_call: TRBV15
cdr3_aa: ATSSSRDTQY

j_call: TRBJ2-1
v_call: TRBV5-1
cdr3_aa: ASSLEPGFSYNEQF

j_call: TRBJ1-5
v_call: TRBV15
cdr3_aa: ATSIQGTVNQPQH

j_call: TRBJ2-3
v_call: TRBV27
cdr3_aa: ASSSHRGSTDTQY

j_call: TRBJ2-5
v_call: TRBV6-2/TRBV6-3
cdr3_aa: ASSPYLETQY

j_call: TRBJ1-3
v_call: TRBV12-3/TRBV12-4
cdr3_aa: ASRQGASGNTIY

j_call: TRBJ1-5
v_call: TRBV19
cdr3_aa: ASSIDLWAWLVNSNQPQH

j_call: TRBJ1-1
v_call: TRBV13
cdr3_aa: ASSLAGDRGQNTEAF

j_call: TRBJ1-4
v_call: TRBV18
cdr3_aa: ASSPRGVSQFEKLF

j_call: TRBJ1-2
v_call: TRBV5-4
cdr3_aa: ASSLFSRDSYGYT

j_call: TRBJ2-2
v_call: TRBV20-1
cdr3_aa: SASPGTATTGELF

j_call: TRBJ2-3
v_call: TRBV19
cdr3_aa: ASSGTADTQY